The 10 T cell receptor beta chains given below trace back to one sample, sequenced in a study of cytomegalovirus exposure and HLA in healthy donors. The data were produced by immunoSEQ multiplex PCR, yet TCRdb's version contains in-frame clones alone and is incomplete. The profile shows around 160,000 clones, under 95% of them singletons. The sample was PBMCs. The receptors stem from a woman under 30 in good health and CMV-seropositive.

The chain links TRBV4-1 to TRBJ2-5, with TRBD2 matching over 10 bases. Losses at the gene ends were 4 bases for V and 5 bases for J; bases not matched to a gene: 7. Germline assignment: CDR1 MGHRA and CDR2 YSYEKL. The CDR3 has 15 amino acids. CDR3 residues: CASSLELAGSETQYF. The CDR3 region has the DNA TGCGCCAGCAGCCTGGAACTAGCGGGGAGCGAGACCCAGTACTTC.

This clone has a count of ten or more. The chain has TRBV6-4 and TRBJ2-3; the match to TRBD2 covers 12 bases. Looked up from germline, CDR1 is MRHNA and CDR2 is SNTAGT. Losses at the gene ends were 3 bases for V and 5 bases for J; bases not matched to a gene: 3. The CDR3 spans 15 residues. The CDR3 sequence: CASSELAGGVDTQYF. The CDR3 bases are TGTGCCAGCAGTGAACTAGCGGGAGGAGTAGATACGCAGTATTTT.

The J gene is TRBJ1-3, the V gene TRBV11-2; possible D gene TRBD1, 6 bases. The V end was cut by 1 base, the J end by 5 bases, with 12 bases between. The CDR3 consists of 15 residues. Per the germline V gene, CDR1 is SGHAT and CDR2 is FQNNGV. The CDR3, as DNA: TGTGCCAGCAGCTTAGGGGGGCAGGTCCGAAACACCATATATTTT. This sequence encodes CASSLGGQVRNTIYF.

This chain uses TRBV6-5 with TRBJ2-5, with 7 bases fitting TRBD1. From germline, CDR1 is MNHEY and CDR2 SVGAGI. This CDR3 is built from 13 residues. The ends lost 11 bases at V and 5 bases at J; junction bases unmatched: 11. CDR3 sequence (DNA): TGTGCCGCCCGACAGGGTCGGCGGGAGACCCAGTACTTC. Encoded protein: CAARQGRRETQYF.

The CDR3 here is CASSLRGRQTGELFF. As DNA, the CDR3 is TGTGCCAGCAGCCTCAGGGGGAGGCAAACCGGGGAGCTGTTTTTT. The chain uses TRBV9 and TRBJ2-2; D is perhaps TRBD1 (7 bases). The CDR3 extends over 15 amino acids. Trimming cost V 4 bases and J 5 bases, with 15 bases left between them. Germline lookup yields CDR1 SGDLS and CDR2 YYNGEE.

V usage is TRBV19 and J usage is TRBJ2-1; weak D call: TRBD2 (6 bases). The CDR3 sequence is 13 residues long. Germline assignment: CDR1 LNHDA and CDR2 SQIVND (reference sequence). The V end lost 5 bases, the J end lost 4 bases, and 9 bases lay between the germline ends. The CDR3 region is CASSGRGYNEQFF. The CDR3 DNA is TGTGCCAGTAGTGGGCGGGGTTACAATGAGCAGTTCTTC.

This chain joins TRBV7-7 and TRBJ2-5; 10 bases line up with TRBD1. Trimming cost V 4 bases and J 5 bases; bases outside gene matches: 19. Germline values: CDR1 SSHAT, CDR2 FNYEAQ (reference sequence). The CDR3 loop spans 19 amino acids. CDR3 residues: CASSSGTGDVLAGDETQYF. Written as DNA, the CDR3 is TGTGCCAGCAGCTCGGGGACAGGGGACGTCCTGGCGGGAGATGAGACCCAGTACTTC.

The genes are TRBV6-6 and TRBJ1-5, with TRBD1 as a possible D gene (6 bases). CDR3 size: 15 residues. Per the germline V gene, CDR1 is MNHNY and CDR2 is SVGAGI (reference sequence). Trimming took off 1 base at V and 2 bases at J, with 9 bases between the two ends. CDR3 sequence reads: CASSYLGAGNQPQHF. The CDR3 coding sequence is TGTGCCAGCAGTTACTTGGGGGCCGGCAATCAGCCCCAGCATTTT.

The V and J genes are TRBV7-2 and TRBJ2-3; perhaps TRBD1 as D (5 bases). V lost 2 bases and J lost 0, with 9 bases in between. The CDR3 length is 15 residues. CDR1 is SGHTA, CDR2 FQGNSA, per germline. The CDR3: CASSLRGKSTDTQYF. The CDR3, as DNA: TGTGCCAGCAGCTTAAGGGGAAAGAGCACAGATACGCAGTATTTT.

The rearrangement uses TRBV10-3 and TRBJ2-7; D is uncertain. This CDR3 is built from 13 residues. The V end lost 0 bases, the J end lost 5 bases, and 8 bases lay between the germline ends. Looked up from germline, CDR1 is ENHRY and CDR2 is SYGVKD. CDR3 residues: CAISESKSHEQYF. CDR3 coding DNA: TGTGCCATCAGTGAGTCTAAGAGTCACGAGCAGTACTTC.